This entry lists 20 T cell receptor beta chains sequenced from one sample in a study of T cells in Graves' hyperthyroidism and ophthalmopathy. RNA transcripts yielded amplified TCR beta CDR3 regions. When the TCR CDR3 underwent first-round RT-PCR, the HTBI primer set was used. Using its own MiXCR run on the multiplex PCR reads, TCRdb lists one record per CDR3 protein. The table lists 450,000 to 700,000 distinct CDR3 sequences, around 46% of them singletons. Source material: peripheral blood or thyroid tissue (not recorded which). Receptor source: a woman between 18 and 29 years old with Graves' hyperthyroidism.

The table lists this clonotype with a count of one. Since a much larger clone is just one base distant, this may be a read error. This chain joins TRBV6-5 and TRBJ2-5, with D uncertain. The V gene's germline CDR1 is MNHEY and CDR2 SVGAGI. The CDR3 has 12 amino acids. With 2 bases removed from V and 4 bases from J, the gap between germline ends came to 5 bases. CDR3 sequence reads: CASSYTAETQYF. DNA for the CDR3: TGTGCCAGCAGTTACACAGCAGAGACCCAGTACTTC.

This clonotype was observed at least ten times. The J gene is TRBJ2-7, the V gene TRBV13; possible D gene TRBD2, 5 bases. The CDR3 is made up of 12 amino acids. The germline CDR1 and CDR2 sequences are PRHDT and FYEKMQ (reference sequence). Trimming cost V 6 bases and J 4 bases, with 10 bases left between them. This chain's CDR3 is CASSLTGYEQYF. The DNA for the CDR3 is TGTGCCAGCAGTTTAACGGGGTACGAGCAGTACTTC.

Details on this clonotype: In this CDR3 the conserved last residue, phenylalanine or tryptophan, is missing, so a read error is likely. Because the CDR3's place on the DNA is in doubt, the DNA is left out and the CDR3 is given as listed by TCRdb. The chain links TRBV7-6 to TRBJ2-5; whether TRBD1, the table's D call, matches the DNA was not checked. Germline lookup yields CDR1 SGHVS and CDR2 FNYEAQ. The CDR3 has 9 residues if both end residues are counted. CDR3 residues: CASSNGQGY.

This clonotype was counted only a few times. CDR3 sequence: CAISESSPGGEQFF. CDR3 sequence (DNA): TGTGCCATCAGTGAGTCGAGTCCGGGGGGTGAGCAGTTCTTC. The chain combines TRBV10-3 with TRBJ2-7, with 7 bases aligning to TRBD2. The J call may be mistaken, given a closer DNA end match to TRBJ2-1. The CDR3 runs to 14 residues. Germline V gene lookup returns CDR1 ENHRY and CDR2 SYGVKD.

The V and J genes are TRBV29-1 and TRBJ2-7, with 7 nucleotides matching TRBD2. The CDR3 sequence is 15 residues long. Germline CDR1 reads SQVTM; CDR2 reads ANQGSEA. J lost 0 bases, V lost 5 bases, and 10 bases had no gene match. This CDR3 is CSVSGGGSVSYEQYF. The DNA for the CDR3 is TGCAGCGTTAGTGGTGGCGGGAGTGTCTCCTACGAGCAGTACTTC.

The chain is built from TRBV7-8 and TRBJ2-7, with TRBD2 matching 13 bases. In germline, CDR1 is SGHVS, CDR2 FQNEAQ. The ends lost 6 bases at V and 6 bases at J; junction bases unmatched: 5. This CDR3 comprises 14 residues. CDR3 residues: CASRLLAGGREQYF. The CDR3 DNA follows: TGTGCCAGCAGGCTACTAGCGGGAGGGCGCGAGCAGTACTTC. Drawing the rest from reference TRBV7-8 and TRBJ2-7, the complete variable domain is GAGVSQSPRYKVAKRGQDVALRCDPISGHVSLFWYQQALGQGPEFLTYFQNEAQLDKSGLPSDRFFAERPEGSVSTLKIQRTQQEDSAVYLCASRLLAGGREQYFGPGTRLTVT.

The V and J genes are TRBV7-2 and TRBJ2-7, with 9 bases aligning to TRBD2. CDR1 SGHTA and CDR2 FQGNSA come from the germline V gene. The CDR3 loop spans 14 amino acids. V was clipped by 6 bases and J by 9 bases; unmatched bases: 12. The CDR3 DNA reads TGTGCCAGCAGTGGTATAGCGGGAGACCCCGCGCAGTACTTC. This encodes CASSGIAGDPAQYF.

Points on this clonotype: No conserved phenylalanine or tryptophan is present at the end of the CDR3, so a read error is the likely explanation. It is unclear where the CDR3 begins or ends on the DNA, so no DNA is shown, and the CDR3 is as TCRdb lists it. This chain uses TRBV20-1 with TRBJ1-3; TRBD1 is taken as the D call from the table, unchecked against the DNA. Including both end residues, the CDR3 is 10 amino acids long. Germline CDR1 is DFQATT and CDR2 is SNEGSKA (reference sequence). This CDR3 is CSATGQGADT.

This clonotype came up many times. V gene TRBV6-6 combines with J gene TRBJ2-7, with 7 bases matching TRBD2. The CDR3 covers 14 residues. V lost 6 bases to trimming and J lost 2 bases; unmatched junction nucleotides: 7. Germline CDR1 MNHNY, CDR2 SVGAGI (reference sequence). This CDR3 reads CASRLTGTTYEQYF. The CDR3, as DNA: TGTGCCAGCAGACTTACCGGGACTACCTACGAGCAGTACTTC.

The J gene is TRBJ1-5, the V gene TRBV5-4, with unresolved D. The V gene's germline CDR1 is SGHNT and CDR2 YYREEE (reference sequence). The V end lost 1 base, the J end lost 7 bases, and 12 bases lay between the germline ends. This CDR3 comprises 14 residues. CDR3 in amino acids: CASSLSGIEQPQHF. For the CDR3, the DNA is TGTGCCAGCAGCTTGTCAGGAATCGAGCAGCCCCAGCATTTT.

The table lists this clonotype with many counts. The V gene is TRBV6-5, the J gene TRBJ1-2; a possible D gene is TRBD1 (5 bases). This CDR3 comprises 14 residues. CDR1 MNHEY and CDR2 SVGAGI come from the germline V gene. Deletions cut 6 bases from V and 4 bases from J, with 15 bases between. The CDR3 loop reads CASRAPQGSYGYTF. The CDR3 nucleotides read TGTGCCAGCAGAGCCCCCCAGGGAAGCTATGGCTACACCTTC.

This clonotype was counted many times. The chain combines TRBV7-9 with TRBJ1-4; D uncertain. The germline CDR1 and CDR2 sequences are SEHNR and FQNEAQ (reference sequence). This CDR3 is 16 amino acids long. V dropped 6 bases and J dropped 0 bases, with 14 bases sitting between them. The CDR3 DNA reads as TGTGCCAGCAGTAGGGTTCAGGTCGCAACTAATGAAAAACTGTTTTTT. Encoded protein: CASSRVQVATNEKLFF.

This clonotype was counted once. A much more abundant neighbour one base away suggests this may be a read error. The chain links TRBV7-2 to TRBJ1-6, with 7 bases matching TRBD1. CDR3 length: 16 residues. After removal of 6 bases from V and 2 bases from J, the junction contained 7 bases not matched to a gene. Germline lookup yields CDR1 SGHTA and CDR2 FQGNSA. The CDR3 loop reads CASRRGRGTYNSPLHF. The CDR3 coding sequence is TGTGCCAGCAGACGGGGCAGGGGGACCTATAATTCACCCCTCCACTTT.

This clonotype has only a few counts. The J gene is TRBJ2-7, the V gene TRBV29-1; perhaps D is TRBD1 or TRBD2 (6 bases each). The CDR3 spans 14 residues. V lost 8 bases and J 5 bases, leaving 22 bases between the germline ends. Germline V gives CDR1 SQVTM, CDR2 ANQGSEA. CDR3 nucleotides: TGCAGCTTACCCCGGCAGGGGACTCTTAACGAGCAGTACTTC. As protein: CSLPRQGTLNEQYF.

The table lists this clonotype with many counts. The chain joins TRBV20-1 to TRBJ2-7; D possibly corresponds to TRBD2 (6 bases). Germline CDR1 is DFQATT and CDR2 is SNEGSKA (reference sequence). Between the trimmed V and J ends, which lost 0 bases and 6 bases, there was a span of 18 bases. The CDR3 spans 15 residues. CDR3 sequence (DNA): TGCAGTGCTAGAGATGTGTGGGGAGGACTGGGCGAGCAGTACTTC. Protein product: CSARDVWGGLGEQYF.

The chain recombines TRBV25-1 with TRBJ1-2; D unclear. Germline loops: CDR1 MGHDK, CDR2 SYGVNS. CDR3 length: 13 residues. The V end was cut by 2 bases, the J end by 2 bases, with 6 bases between. The DNA of the CDR3 is TGTGCCAGCAGTGAAAAAGGGAACTATGGCTACACCTTC. Amino acids: CASSEKGNYGYTF.

The V and J genes are TRBV6-5 and TRBJ2-5; 10 positions agree with TRBD1. Germline lookup yields CDR1 MNHEY and CDR2 SVGAGI. With V trimmed by 4 bases and J by 7 bases, 6 bases remained unmatched. This CDR3 has 14 residues. The CDR3 coding sequence is TGTGCCAGCAGTTCCTGGGACAGGGGTCGGACCCAGTACTTC. This gives the protein CASSSWDRGRTQYF.

In the case of this clonotype: Possible read error: a much larger clone is one base away. V usage is TRBV3-1 and J usage is TRBJ1-2; possibly TRBD1 for D (5 bases). The CDR3 covers 14 residues. Germline V lookup: CDR1 LGHDT, CDR2 YNNKEL (reference sequence). CDR3 amino acids: CASGQRGTRAGYTF. In DNA, the CDR3 is TGTGCCAGCGGCCAAAGAGGGACGAGGGCTGGCTACACCTTC.

This clonotype was found many times. Mismatch with germline at one junction end may stem from a read error. This chain connects TRBV7-9 to TRBJ1-4; 10 bases line up with TRBD1. The germline V gene encodes CDR1 SEHNR and CDR2 FQNEAQ (reference sequence). The CDR3 runs to 14 residues. The CDR3 DNA reads as TGCGCCAGCAGCCGGACAGGGGGAGATGAAAAACTGTTTTTT. Amino acids: CASSRTGGDEKLFF.

This sequence joins TRBV12-3 or TRBV12-4 and TRBJ2-7; D is possibly TRBD2 (6 bases). Trimming took 6 bases from V and 5 from J, leaving 29 bases between them. This CDR3 is built from 18 residues. The CDR3: CASSHVVRRDPEPHEQYF. CDR3 DNA sequence: TGTGCCAGCAGCCATGTCGTTAGGAGGGACCCCGAGCCCCACGAGCAGTACTTC.